This T cell receptor (beta chain) derives from a study of cytotoxic CD8 clonotypes in ibrutinib-treated CLL. Per germline, CDR1 SGDLS and CDR2 YYNGEE. There are 15 residues in the CDR3. V was trimmed by 9 bases and J by 1 base, leaving 17 bases between them. The study's findings and limits: Public clonotypes were rare and shrank or held steady on treatment. Measured clonality at baseline was greater than in age-matched healthy donors and tracked with circulating CD8+ T-cell counts. Clonality increased with ibrutinib response but returned toward baseline at progression.

A 1 in 200,000 to 1 in 1 million T cell depth was the sequencing target. Profiled with immunoSEQ multiplex PCR; TCRdb holds only in-frame clones, not every one. The data contain 300,000 to 350,000 clones, more than 65% of them singletons. A note on this clone: Its antigen remains unknown.

The specimen comprised PBMCs, sampled before ibrutinib treatment. This TCR derives from a human donor with chronic lymphocytic leukemia. The rearrangement joins TRBV9 to TRBJ2-1, with D perhaps TRBD2 (5 bases). CDR3 region: CATDEGSLSYNEQFF. The CDR3 DNA sequence: TGTGCCACCGATGAGGGATCCCTTTCCTACAATGAGCAGTTCTTC.